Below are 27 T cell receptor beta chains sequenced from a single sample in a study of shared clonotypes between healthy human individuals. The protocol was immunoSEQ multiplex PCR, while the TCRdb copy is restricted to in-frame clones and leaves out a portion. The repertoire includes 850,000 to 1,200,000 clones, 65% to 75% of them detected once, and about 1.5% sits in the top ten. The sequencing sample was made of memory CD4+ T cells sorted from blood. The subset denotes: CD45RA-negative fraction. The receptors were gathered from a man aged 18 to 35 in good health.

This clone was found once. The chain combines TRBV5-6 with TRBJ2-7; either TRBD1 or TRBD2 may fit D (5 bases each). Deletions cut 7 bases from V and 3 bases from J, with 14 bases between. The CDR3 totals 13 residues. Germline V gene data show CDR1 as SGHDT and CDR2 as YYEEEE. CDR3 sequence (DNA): TGTGCCAGCGGGCCGGGACGGGGCTACGAGCAGTACTTC. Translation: CASGPGRGYEQYF.

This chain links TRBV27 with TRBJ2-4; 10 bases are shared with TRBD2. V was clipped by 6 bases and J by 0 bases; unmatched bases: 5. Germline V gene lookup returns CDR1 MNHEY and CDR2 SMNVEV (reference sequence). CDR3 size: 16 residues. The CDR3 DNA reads TGTGCCAGCAGCTGGACTAGCGGATTAGCCAAAAACATTCAGTACTTC. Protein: CASSWTSGLAKNIQYF.

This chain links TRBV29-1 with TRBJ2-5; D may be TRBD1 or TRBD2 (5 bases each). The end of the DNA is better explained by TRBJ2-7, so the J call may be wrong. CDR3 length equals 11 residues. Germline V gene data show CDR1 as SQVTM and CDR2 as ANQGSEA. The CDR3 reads CSARGGYEQYF. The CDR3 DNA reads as TGCAGCGCCCGTGGGGGCTACGAGCAGTACTTC.

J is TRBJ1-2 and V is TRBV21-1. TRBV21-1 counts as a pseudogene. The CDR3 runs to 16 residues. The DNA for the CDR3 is TGTGCCAGCAGCAAAGGGCCAGCCTCAAATAACTATGGCTACACCTTC. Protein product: CASSKGPASNNYGYTF.

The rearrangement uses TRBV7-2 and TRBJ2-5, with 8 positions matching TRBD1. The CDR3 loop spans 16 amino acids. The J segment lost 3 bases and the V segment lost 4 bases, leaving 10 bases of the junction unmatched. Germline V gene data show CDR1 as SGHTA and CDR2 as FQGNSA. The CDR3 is CASSSGQGGKKETQYF. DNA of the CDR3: TGTGCCAGCAGCTCTGGACAGGGTGGAAAAAAAGAGACCCAGTACTTC.

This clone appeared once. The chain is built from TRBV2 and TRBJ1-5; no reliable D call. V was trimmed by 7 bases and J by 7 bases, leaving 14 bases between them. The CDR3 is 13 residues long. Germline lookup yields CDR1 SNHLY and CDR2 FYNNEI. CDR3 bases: TGTGCCAGCACCCCCCCCGGCGGGCAGCCCCAGCATTTT. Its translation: CASTPPGGQPQHF.

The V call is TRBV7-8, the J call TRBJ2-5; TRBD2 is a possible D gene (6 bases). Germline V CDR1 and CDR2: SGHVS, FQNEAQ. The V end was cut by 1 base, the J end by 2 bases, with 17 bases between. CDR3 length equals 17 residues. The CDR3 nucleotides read TGTGCCAGCAGCTTAGTACGCGGGAAGGACACACAAGAGACCCAGTACTTC. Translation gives CASSLVRGKDTQETQYF.

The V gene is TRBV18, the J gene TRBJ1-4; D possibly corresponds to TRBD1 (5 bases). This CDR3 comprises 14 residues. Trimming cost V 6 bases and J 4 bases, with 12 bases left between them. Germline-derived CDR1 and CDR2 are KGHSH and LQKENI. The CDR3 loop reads CASSEGRDNEKLFF. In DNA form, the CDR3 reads TGTGCCAGCTCCGAGGGACGAGATAATGAAAAACTGTTTTTT.

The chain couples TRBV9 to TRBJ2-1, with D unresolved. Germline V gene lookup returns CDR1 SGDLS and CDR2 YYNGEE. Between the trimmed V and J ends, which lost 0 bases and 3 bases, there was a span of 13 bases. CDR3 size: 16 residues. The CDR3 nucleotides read TGTGCCAGCAGCGTAGTCCCCGGAGATCTCTACAATGAGCAGTTCTTC. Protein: CASSVVPGDLYNEQFF.

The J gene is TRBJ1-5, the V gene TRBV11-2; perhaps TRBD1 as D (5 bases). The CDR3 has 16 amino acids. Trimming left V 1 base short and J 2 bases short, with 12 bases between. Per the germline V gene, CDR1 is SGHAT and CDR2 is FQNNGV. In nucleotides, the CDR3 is TGTGCCAGCAGCTTAGTCGGGGGTGGCGGCAATCAGCCCCAGCATTTT. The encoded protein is CASSLVGGGGNQPQHF. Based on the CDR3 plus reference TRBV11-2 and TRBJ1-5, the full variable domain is EAGVAQSPRYKIIEKRQSVAFWCNPISGHATLYWYQQILGQGPKLLIQFQNNGVVDDSQLPKDRFSAERLKGVDSTLKIQPAKLEDSAVYLCASSLVGGGGNQPQHFGDGTRLSIL.

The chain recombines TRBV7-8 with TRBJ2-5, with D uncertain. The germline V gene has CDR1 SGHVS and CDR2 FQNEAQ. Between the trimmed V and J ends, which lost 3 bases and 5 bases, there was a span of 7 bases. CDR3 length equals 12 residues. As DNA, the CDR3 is TGTGCCAGCAGCTTCGGCGGCGAGACCCAGTACTTC. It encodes CASSFGGETQYF.

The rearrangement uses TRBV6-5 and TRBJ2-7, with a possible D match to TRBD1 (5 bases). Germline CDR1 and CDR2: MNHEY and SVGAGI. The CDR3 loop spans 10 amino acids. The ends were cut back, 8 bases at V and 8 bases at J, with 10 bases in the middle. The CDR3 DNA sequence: TGTGCCAGCGGCTCAGGGAAGCAGTACTTC. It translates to CASGSGKQYF.

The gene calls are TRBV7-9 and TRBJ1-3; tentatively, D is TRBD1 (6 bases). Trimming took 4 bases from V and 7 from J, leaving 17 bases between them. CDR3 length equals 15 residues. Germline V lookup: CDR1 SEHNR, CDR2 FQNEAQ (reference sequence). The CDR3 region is CASSSGGTGLNTIYF. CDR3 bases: TGTGCCAGCAGCTCCGGGGGCACTGGGCTTAACACCATATATTTT.

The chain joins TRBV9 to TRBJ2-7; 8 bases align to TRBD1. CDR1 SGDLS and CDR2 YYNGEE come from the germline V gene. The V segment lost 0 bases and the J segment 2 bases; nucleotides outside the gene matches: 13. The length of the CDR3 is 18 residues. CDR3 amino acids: CASSVGGPGGSRAYEQYF. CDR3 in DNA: TGTGCCAGCAGCGTAGGGGGTCCAGGGGGCTCCAGGGCCTACGAGCAGTACTTC.

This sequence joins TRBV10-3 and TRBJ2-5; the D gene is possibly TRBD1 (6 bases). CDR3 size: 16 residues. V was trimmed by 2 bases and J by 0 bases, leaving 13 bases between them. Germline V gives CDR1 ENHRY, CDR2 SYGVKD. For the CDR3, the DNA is TGTGCCATCAGTGAGACAGGGCCAGGGGACCAAGAGACCCAGTACTTC. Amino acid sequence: CAISETGPGDQETQYF.

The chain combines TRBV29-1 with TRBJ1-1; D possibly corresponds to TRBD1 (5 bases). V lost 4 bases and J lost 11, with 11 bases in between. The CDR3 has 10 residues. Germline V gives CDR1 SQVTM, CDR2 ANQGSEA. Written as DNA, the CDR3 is TGCAGCGTTGTATCCAGGGAGGCTTTCTTT. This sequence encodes CSVVSREAFF.

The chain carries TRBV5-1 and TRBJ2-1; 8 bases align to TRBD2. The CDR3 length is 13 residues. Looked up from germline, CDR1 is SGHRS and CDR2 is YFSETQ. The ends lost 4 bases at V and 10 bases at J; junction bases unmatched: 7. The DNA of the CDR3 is TGCGCCAGCAGCCCGGGAGGGCCGAGGGAGCAGTTCTTC. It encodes CASSPGGPREQFF.

In nucleotides, the CDR3 is TGTGCCAGCAGCTTGGACAGGTTAAACCCAGATACGCAGTATTTT. This sequence encodes CASSLDRLNPDTQYF. V usage is TRBV5-4 and J usage is TRBJ2-3; a possible D gene is TRBD1 (5 bases). Germline CDR1 reads SGHNT; CDR2 reads YYREEE (reference sequence). V lost 0 bases and J lost 4, with 12 bases in between. The CDR3 runs to 15 residues.

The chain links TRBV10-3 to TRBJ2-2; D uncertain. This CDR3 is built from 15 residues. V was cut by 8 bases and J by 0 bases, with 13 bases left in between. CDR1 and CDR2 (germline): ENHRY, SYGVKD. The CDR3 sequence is CAIRGGGSNTGELFF. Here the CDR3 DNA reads TGTGCCATCCGCGGCGGTGGCTCGAACACCGGGGAGCTGTTTTTT.

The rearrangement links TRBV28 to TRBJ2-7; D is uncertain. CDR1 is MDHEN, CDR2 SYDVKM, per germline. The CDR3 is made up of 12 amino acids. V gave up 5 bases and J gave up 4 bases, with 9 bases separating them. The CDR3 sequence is CASSPRGYEQYF. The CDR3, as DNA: TGTGCCAGCAGTCCTCGAGGATACGAGCAGTACTTC.

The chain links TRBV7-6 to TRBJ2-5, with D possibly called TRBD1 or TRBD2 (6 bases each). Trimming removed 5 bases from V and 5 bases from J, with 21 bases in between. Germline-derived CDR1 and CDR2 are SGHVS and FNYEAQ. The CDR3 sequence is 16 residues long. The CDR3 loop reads CASSALDRRGRETQYF. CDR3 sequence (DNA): TGTGCCAGCAGCGCTTTAGACAGGAGGGGAAGGGAGACCCAGTACTTC.

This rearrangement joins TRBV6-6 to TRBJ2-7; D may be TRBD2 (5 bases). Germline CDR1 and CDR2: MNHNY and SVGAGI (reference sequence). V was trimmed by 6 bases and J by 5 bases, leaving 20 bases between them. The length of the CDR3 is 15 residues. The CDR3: CASSRLGVVSHEQYF. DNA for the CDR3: TGTGCCAGCAGCCGCCTCGGGGTAGTGTCCCACGAGCAGTACTTC.

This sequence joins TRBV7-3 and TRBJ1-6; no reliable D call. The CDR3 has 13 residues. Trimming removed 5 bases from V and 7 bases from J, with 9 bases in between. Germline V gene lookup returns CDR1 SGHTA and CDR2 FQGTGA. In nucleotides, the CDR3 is TGTGCCAGCAGCCAAGGGCCAAATTCACCCCTCCACTTT. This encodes CASSQGPNSPLHF.

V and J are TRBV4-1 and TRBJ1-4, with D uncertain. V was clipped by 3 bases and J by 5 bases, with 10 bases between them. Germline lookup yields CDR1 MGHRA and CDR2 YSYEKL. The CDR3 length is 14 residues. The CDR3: CASSHGLLNEKLFF. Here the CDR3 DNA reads TGCGCCAGCAGCCATGGACTCTTGAATGAAAAACTGTTTTTT.

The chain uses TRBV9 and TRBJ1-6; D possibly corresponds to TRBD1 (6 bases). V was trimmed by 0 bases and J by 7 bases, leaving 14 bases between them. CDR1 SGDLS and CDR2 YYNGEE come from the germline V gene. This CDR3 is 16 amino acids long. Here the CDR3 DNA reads TGTGCCAGCAGCGTAGATGCAGGGGCAGAAAATTCACCCCTCCACTTT. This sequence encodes CASSVDAGAENSPLHF.

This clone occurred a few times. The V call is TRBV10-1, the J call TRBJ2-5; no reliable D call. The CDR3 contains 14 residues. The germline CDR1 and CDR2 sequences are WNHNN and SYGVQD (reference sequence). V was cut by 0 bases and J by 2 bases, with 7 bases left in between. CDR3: CASSESGKQETQYF. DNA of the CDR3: TGCGCCAGCAGTGAGTCTGGGAAACAAGAGACCCAGTACTTC.

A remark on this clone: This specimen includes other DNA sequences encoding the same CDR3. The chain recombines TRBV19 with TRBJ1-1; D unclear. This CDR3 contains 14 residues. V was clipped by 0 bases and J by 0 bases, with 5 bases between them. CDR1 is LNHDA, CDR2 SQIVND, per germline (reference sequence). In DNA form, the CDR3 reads TGTGCCAGTAGTATAGACAGATTGAACACTGAAGCTTTCTTT. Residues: CASSIDRLNTEAFF.